These 4 T cell receptor beta chains came from one sample sequenced in a study of T-cell memory formation after mild COVID-19. TCRdb independently ran MiXCR on the 5' RACE reads; one entry per CDR3 protein. Of about 340,000 distinct CDR3 sequences in the sample, 15% are singletons; the top ten hold around 22%. Source material: PBMCs or a T cell subset sorted from them (not recorded which). All receptors come from a man between 18 and 29 years old who had mild COVID-19 (a few samples of this study predate the infection). Cell type and time point are not known.

The rearrangement joins TRBV9 to TRBJ2-4; a possible D gene is TRBD2 (5 bases). The ends were cut back, 1 base at V and 6 bases at J, with 14 bases in the middle. Germline V gives CDR1 SGDLS, CDR2 YYNGEE. The CDR3 is 15 residues long. CDR3 in DNA: TGTGCCAGCAGCGTACTAGGGAGTTCGGGAAACATTCAGTACTTC. It translates to CASSVLGSSGNIQYF.

DNA of the CDR3: TGCGCCAGCACGCCAGGGGAGGACACTGAAGCTTTCTTT. As protein: CASTPGEDTEAFF. This chain links TRBV5-1 with TRBJ1-1; a weak D match, TRBD1 (6 bases). Between the trimmed V and J ends, which lost 6 bases and 3 bases, there was a span of 12 bases. The length of the CDR3 is 13 residues. Germline V gene lookup returns CDR1 SGHRS and CDR2 YFSETQ.

The chain is built from TRBV5-1 and TRBJ2-3, with 7 bases identical to TRBD2. Germline-derived CDR1 and CDR2 are SGHRS and YFSETQ. The V and J ends lost 4 bases and 0 bases, in that order; junction bases with no gene match: 5. The CDR3 totals 15 residues. The CDR3 region is CASSPVGGSTDTQYF. In DNA, the CDR3 is TGCGCCAGCAGCCCCGTCGGGGGGAGCACAGATACGCAGTATTTT.

In this sample, this clonotype turned up a few times. The chain couples TRBV20-1 to TRBJ2-1; 12 bases fit TRBD2. Trimming removed 2 bases from V and 6 bases from J; junction bases left unmatched: 5. This CDR3 is built from 15 residues. CDR1 and CDR2 (germline): DFQATT, SNEGSKA (reference sequence). This CDR3 reads CSARSSGGAGNEQFF. CDR3 in DNA: TGCAGTGCTAGATCTAGCGGGGGGGCCGGCAATGAGCAGTTCTTC.